This record looks at one TCR beta chain sequence and its context. The antigen is not known. After removal of 0 bases from V and 4 bases from J, the junction contained 5 bases not matched to a gene. The CDR3 extends over 17 amino acids. The V gene's germline CDR1 is LGHNA and CDR2 YSLEER. The data are from a study of cytomegalovirus exposure and HLA in healthy donors. Study-level background: There were about 85 million unique TCRs (from HLA-typed donors) in an early data release.

Both 60 Vbeta primers and 13 Jbeta primers went into the PCR. Sequenced by immunoSEQ multiplex PCR; TCRdb stores in-frame clones only, minus some. The table includes more than 200,000 clones, 60% to 85% detected once. Study findings and constraints: A list of around 160 TCR beta chains associated with cytomegalovirus was given. A missense variant in DCLRE1C was later tied to TCR beta V- and J-gene trimming.

The material sequenced was PBMCs. The chain employs TRBV4-3 and TRBJ2-3; 12 nucleotides align to TRBD2. The source of this sequence is a man between 40 and 49 years old in good health and CMV-seronegative. CDR3 sequence (DNA): TGCGCCAGCAGCCAAGAACCTAGCGGGGGGGCCCCAGATACGCAGTATTTT. Translating it yields CASSQEPSGGAPDTQYF.